Sequencing of this T cell receptor beta chain was carried out in a study of blood T cells in healthy people across ages. Together with a sample-barcoded 5' primer, a J-beta primer mix was included in a second PCR lasting about 7 to 11 cycles. TCRdb passed the 5' RACE reads through MiXCR, listing each CDR3 protein once. Counted here are around 1,000,000 distinct CDR3 sequences, about two fifths occurring once; the ten biggest clones make up around 12%. This clonotype was seen a handful of times. CDR1 and CDR2 from the germline V gene are LGHDT and YNNKEL (reference sequence). This CDR3 region has 16 residues. V was clipped by 8 bases and J by 10 bases, with 27 bases between them.

The V call is TRBV3-1, the J call TRBJ2-1; possible D gene TRBD2, 5 bases. Input material: blood. This TCR came from a man aged 18 to 30 in good health. The CDR3: CASRGGQLVSPGEQFF. In DNA form, the CDR3 reads TGTGCCAGCCGGGGTGGTCAACTAGTATCCCCGGGCGAGCAGTTCTTC.